The TCR beta chain described here comes from a study of cytomegalovirus exposure and HLA in healthy donors. Study-wide findings and caveats: By a later analysis, the bulk of CMV-associated TCR beta chains appeared HLA-restricted.

60 Vbeta and 13 Jbeta primers were used in PCR. Profiled with immunoSEQ multiplex PCR; TCRdb holds only in-frame clones, not every one. The profile covers around 94,000 clones, with around 77% appearing a single time and around a tenth taken by the ten largest. Of note for this clone: Its cognate antigen is unknown.

This clonotype originated in a male donor in good health and CMV-seropositive. The sequenced sample was PBMCs.

The CDR3 coding sequence is TGTGCCATCAGTCCGGGACAGGGTGTTGGCGAGCAGTACTTC. This codes for CAISPGQGVGEQYF. The J gene is TRBJ2-7, the V gene TRBV10-3; 9 bases agree with TRBD1. V lost 5 bases, J lost 6 bases, and 8 bases stayed unmatched. The CDR3 loop spans 14 amino acids. CDR1 is ENHRY and CDR2 is SYGVKD in the germline V gene.